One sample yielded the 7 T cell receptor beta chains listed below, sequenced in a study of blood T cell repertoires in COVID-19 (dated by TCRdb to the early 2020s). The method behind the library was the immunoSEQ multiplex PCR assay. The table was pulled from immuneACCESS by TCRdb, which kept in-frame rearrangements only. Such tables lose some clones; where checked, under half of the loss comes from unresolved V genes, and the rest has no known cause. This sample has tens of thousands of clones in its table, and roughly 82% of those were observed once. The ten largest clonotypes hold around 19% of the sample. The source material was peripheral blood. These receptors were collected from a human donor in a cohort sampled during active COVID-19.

This CDR3 is CASSLAPGQGFSEKLFF. The CDR3 bases are TGTGCCAGCAGCTTAGCCCCCGGACAGGGTTTTAGTGAAAAACTGTTTTTT. The chain employs TRBV7-9 and TRBJ1-4, with 8 bases fitting TRBD1. The V and J ends lost 0 bases and 7 bases, in that order; junction bases with no gene match: 10. The CDR3 sequence is 17 residues long. Looked up from germline, CDR1 is SEHNR and CDR2 is FQNEAQ (reference sequence).

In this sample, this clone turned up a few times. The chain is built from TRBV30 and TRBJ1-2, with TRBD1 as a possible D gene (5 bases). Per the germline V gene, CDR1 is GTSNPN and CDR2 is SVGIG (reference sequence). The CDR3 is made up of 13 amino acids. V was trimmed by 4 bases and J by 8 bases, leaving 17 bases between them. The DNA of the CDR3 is TGTGCCTGGACCCAGCCGGGGGGGGTGGGCTACACCTTC. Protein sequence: CAWTQPGGVGYTF.

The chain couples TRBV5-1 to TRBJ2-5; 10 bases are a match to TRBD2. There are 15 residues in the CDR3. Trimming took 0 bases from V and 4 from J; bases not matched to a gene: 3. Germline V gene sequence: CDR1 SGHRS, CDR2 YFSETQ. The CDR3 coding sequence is TGCGCCAGCAGCTTGGGGTCTAGCGGGGGAGAGACCCAGTACTTC. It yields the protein CASSLGSSGGETQYF.

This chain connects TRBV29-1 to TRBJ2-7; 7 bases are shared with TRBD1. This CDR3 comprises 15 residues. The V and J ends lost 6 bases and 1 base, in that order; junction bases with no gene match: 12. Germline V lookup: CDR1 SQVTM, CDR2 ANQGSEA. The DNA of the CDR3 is TGCAGCGTCCACGGGACAGCCATGGGGTCCTACGAGCAGTACTTC. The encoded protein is CSVHGTAMGSYEQYF.

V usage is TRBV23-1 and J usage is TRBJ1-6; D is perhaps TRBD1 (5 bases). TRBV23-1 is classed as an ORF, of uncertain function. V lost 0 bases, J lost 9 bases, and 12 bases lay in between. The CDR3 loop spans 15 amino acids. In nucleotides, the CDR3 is TGCGCCAGCAGTCAATCTTCAGGGAATTTTTCACCCCTCCACTTT. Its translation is CASSQSSGNFSPLHF.

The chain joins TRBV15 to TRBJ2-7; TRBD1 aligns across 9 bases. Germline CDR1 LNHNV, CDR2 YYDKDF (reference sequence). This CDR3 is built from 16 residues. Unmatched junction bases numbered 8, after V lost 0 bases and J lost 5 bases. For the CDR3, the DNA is TGTGCCACCAGCAGAGATCCCGGGACAGGGCCTCACGAGCAGTACTTC. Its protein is CATSRDPGTGPHEQYF.

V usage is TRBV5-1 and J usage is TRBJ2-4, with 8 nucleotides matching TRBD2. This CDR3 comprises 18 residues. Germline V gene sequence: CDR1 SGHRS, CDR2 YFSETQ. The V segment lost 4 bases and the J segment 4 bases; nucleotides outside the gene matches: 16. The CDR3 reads CASSPLGGVAGNKNIQYF. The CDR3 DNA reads TGCGCCAGCAGCCCTCTTGGGGGGGTAGCGGGGAATAAAAACATTCAGTACTTC.